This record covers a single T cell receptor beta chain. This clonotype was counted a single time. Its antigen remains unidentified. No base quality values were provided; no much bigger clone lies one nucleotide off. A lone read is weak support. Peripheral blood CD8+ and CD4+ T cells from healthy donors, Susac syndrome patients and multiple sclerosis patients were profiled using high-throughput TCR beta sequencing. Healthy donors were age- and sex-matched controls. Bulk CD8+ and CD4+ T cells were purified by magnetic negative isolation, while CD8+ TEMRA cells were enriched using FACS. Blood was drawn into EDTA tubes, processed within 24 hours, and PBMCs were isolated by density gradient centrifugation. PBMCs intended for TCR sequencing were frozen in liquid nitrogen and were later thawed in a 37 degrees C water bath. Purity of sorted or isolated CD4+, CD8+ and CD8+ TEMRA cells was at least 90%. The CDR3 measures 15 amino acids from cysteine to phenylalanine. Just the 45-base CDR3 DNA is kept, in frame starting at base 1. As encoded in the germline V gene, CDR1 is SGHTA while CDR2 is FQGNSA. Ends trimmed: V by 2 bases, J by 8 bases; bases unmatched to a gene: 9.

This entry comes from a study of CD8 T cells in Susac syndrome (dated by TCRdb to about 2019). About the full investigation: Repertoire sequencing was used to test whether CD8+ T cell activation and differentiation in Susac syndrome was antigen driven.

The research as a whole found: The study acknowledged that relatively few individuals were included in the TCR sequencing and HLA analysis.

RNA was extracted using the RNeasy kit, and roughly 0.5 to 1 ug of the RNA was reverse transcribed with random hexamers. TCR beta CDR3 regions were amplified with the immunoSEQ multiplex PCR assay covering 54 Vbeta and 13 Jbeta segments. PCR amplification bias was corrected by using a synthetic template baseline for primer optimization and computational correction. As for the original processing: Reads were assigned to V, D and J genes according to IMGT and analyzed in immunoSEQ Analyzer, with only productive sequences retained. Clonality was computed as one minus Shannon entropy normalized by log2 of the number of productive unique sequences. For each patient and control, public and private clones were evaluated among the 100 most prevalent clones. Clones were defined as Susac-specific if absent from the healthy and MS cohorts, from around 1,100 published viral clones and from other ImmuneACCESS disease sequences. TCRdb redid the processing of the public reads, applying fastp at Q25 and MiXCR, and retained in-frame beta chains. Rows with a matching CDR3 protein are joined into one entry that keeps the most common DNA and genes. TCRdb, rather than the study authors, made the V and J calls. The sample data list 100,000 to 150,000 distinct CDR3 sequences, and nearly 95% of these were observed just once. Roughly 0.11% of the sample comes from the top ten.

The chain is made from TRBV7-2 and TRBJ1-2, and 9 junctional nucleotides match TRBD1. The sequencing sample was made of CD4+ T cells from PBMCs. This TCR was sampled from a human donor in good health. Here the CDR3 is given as CASSLISGTGHGYTF. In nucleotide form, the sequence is TGTGCCAGCAGCTTAATTTCTGGGACAGGGCACGGCTACACCTTC.